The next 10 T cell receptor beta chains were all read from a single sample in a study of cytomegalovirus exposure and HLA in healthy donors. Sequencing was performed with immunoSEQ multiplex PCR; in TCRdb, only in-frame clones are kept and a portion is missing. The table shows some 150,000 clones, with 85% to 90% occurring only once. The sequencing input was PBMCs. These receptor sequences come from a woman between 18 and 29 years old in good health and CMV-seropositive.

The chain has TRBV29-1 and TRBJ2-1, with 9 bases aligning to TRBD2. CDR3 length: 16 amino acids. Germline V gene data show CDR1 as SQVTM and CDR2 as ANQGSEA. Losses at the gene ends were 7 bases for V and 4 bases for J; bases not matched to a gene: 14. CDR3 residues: CSALGARGRDYNEQFF. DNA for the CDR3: TGCAGCGCCCTTGGGGCTCGCGGGAGGGATTACAATGAGCAGTTCTTC.

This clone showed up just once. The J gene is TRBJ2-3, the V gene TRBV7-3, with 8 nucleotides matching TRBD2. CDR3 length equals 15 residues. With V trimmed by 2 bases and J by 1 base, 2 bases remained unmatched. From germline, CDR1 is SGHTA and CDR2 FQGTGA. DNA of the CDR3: TGTGCCAGCAGCTTAGGGCGGGGGGGCACAGATACGCAGTATTTT. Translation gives CASSLGRGGTDTQYF.

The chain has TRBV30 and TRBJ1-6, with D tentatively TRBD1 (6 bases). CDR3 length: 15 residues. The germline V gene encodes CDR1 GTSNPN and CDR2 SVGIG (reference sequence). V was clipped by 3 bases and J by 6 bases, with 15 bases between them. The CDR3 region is CAWRGRQDTNSPLHF. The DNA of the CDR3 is TGTGCCTGGAGGGGGAGACAGGACACTAATTCACCCCTCCACTTT.

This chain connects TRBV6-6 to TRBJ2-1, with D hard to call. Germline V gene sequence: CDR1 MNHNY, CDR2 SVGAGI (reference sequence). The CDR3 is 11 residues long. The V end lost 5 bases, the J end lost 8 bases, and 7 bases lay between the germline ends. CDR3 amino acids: CASSPSDEQFF. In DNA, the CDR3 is TGTGCCAGCAGTCCCTCGGATGAGCAGTTCTTC.

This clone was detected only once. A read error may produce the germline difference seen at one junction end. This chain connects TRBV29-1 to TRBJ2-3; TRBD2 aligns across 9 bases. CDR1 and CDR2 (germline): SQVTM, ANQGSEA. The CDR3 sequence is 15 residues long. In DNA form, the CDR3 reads TGCAGCGTTGAAATCACCGGGACTAGCATAGATACGCAGTATTTT. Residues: CSVEITGTSIDTQYF.

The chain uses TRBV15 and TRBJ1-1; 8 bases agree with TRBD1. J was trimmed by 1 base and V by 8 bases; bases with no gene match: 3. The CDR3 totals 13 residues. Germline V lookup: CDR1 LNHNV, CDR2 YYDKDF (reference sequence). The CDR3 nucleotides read TGTGCCACCCACAGGGGGACGAACACTGAAGCTTTCTTT. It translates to CATHRGTNTEAFF. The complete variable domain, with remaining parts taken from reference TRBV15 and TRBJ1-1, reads DAMVIQNPRYQVTQFGKPVTLSCSQTLNHNVMYWYQQKSSQAPKLLFHYYDKDFNNEADTPDNFQSRRPNTSFCFLDIRSPGLGDTAMYLCATHRGTNTEAFFGQGTRLTVV.

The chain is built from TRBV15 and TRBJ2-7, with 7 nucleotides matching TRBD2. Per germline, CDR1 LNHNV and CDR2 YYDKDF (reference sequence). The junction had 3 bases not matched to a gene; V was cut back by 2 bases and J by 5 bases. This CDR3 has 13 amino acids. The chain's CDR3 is CATSRRGLDEQYF. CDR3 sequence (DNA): TGTGCCACCAGCAGACGTGGACTAGACGAGCAGTACTTC. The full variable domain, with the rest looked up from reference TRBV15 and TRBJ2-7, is DAMVIQNPRYQVTQFGKPVTLSCSQTLNHNVMYWYQQKSSQAPKLLFHYYDKDFNNEADTPDNFQSRRPNTSFCFLDIRSPGLGDTAMYLCATSRRGLDEQYFGPGTRLTVT.

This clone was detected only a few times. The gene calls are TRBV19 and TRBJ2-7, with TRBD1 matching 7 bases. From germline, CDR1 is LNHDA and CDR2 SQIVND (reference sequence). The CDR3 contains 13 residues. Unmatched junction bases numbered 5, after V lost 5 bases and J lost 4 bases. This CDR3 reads CASSSGQFYEQYF. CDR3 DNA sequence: TGTGCCAGTAGTTCGGGACAGTTTTACGAGCAGTACTTC.

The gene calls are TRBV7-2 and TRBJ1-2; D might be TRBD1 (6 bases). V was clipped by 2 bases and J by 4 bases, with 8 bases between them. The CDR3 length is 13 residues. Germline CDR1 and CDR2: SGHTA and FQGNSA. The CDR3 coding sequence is TGTGCCAGCAGCTTAATAGGGGGCTATGGCTACACCTTC. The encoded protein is CASSLIGGYGYTF.

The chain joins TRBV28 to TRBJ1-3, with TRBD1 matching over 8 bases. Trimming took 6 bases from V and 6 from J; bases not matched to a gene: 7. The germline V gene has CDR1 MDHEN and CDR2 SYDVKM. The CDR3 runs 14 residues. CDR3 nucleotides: TGTGCCAGCAGCCGTCAGGGGGCCAAAAACACCATATATTTT. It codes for CASSRQGAKNTIYF.